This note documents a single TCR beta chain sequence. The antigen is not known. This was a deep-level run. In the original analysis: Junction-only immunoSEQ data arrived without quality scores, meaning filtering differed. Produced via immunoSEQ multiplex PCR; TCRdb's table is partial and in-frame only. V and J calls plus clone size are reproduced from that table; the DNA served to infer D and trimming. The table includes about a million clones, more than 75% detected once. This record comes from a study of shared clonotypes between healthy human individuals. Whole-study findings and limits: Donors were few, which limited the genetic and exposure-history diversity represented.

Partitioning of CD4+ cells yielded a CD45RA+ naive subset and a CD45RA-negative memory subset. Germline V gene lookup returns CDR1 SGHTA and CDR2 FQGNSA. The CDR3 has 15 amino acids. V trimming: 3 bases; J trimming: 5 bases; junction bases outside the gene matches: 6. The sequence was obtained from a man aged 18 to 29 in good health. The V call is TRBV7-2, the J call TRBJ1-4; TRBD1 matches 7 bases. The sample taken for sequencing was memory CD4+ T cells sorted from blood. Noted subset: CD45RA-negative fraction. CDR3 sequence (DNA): TGTGCCAGCAGCTTGCTGGGACAGAAGAATGAAAAACTGTTTTTT. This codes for CASSLLGQKNEKLFF.